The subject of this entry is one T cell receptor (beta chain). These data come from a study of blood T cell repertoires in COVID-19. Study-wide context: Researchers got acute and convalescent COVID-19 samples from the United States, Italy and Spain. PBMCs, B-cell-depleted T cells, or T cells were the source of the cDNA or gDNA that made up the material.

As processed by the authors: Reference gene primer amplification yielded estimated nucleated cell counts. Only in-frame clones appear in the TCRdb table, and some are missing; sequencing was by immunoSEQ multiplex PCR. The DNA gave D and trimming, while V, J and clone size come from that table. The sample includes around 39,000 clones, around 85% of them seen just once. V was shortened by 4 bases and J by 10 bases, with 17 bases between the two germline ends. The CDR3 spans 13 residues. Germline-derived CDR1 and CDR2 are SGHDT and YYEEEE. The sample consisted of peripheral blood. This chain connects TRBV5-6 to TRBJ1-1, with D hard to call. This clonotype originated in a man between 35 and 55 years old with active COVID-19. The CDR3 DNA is TGTGCCAGCAGCCGACAAGGCCCACTCTTAGCTTTCTTT. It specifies CASSRQGPLLAFF.